One sample yielded the 21 T cell receptor beta chains listed below, sequenced in a study of cytomegalovirus exposure and HLA in healthy donors. 13 Jbeta primers and 60 Vbeta primers were used for the PCR. Here immunoSEQ multiplex PCR was the method, and the copy in TCRdb shows in-frame clones only, minus some. The sample shows about 220,000 clones, about 77% of them seen only once. The sequenced sample was PBMCs. These receptor sequences come from a woman aged 25 to 45 in good health and CMV-seronegative.

The rearrangement links TRBV7-6 to TRBJ2-5; 8 bases agree with TRBD2. The CDR3 has 16 amino acids. The V segment lost 1 base and the J segment 5 bases; nucleotides outside the gene matches: 9. Germline CDR1 is SGHVS and CDR2 is FNYEAQ. The CDR3 sequence is CASSLGGGRMWETQYF. The CDR3, as DNA: TGTGCCAGCAGCTTAGGGGGCGGGAGGATGTGGGAGACCCAGTACTTC. Full variable domain (missing parts from reference TRBV7-6 and TRBJ2-5): GAGVSQSPRYKVTKRGQDVALRCDPISGHVSLYWYRQALGQGPEFLTYFNYEAQQDKSGLPNDRFSAERPEGSISTLTIQRTEQRDSAMYRCASSLGGGRMWETQYFGPGTRLLVL.

V usage is TRBV18 and J usage is TRBJ1-1; D gene ambiguous. The CDR3 sequence is 15 residues long. The V and J ends lost 2 bases and 6 bases respectively, with 16 bases between them. Germline V lookup: CDR1 KGHSH, CDR2 LQKENI. DNA for the CDR3: TGTGCCAGCTCACCAGAACTGGGCAGGCGTTCTGAAGCTTTCTTT. Translation: CASSPELGRRSEAFF.

The chain uses TRBV10-3 and TRBJ1-2; 7 positions agree with TRBD1. CDR3 size: 14 residues. Germline V CDR1 and CDR2: ENHRY, SYGVKD. The junction had 6 bases not matched to a gene; V was cut back by 4 bases and J by 4 bases. The CDR3 nucleotides are TGTGCCATCAGTGTTGAAGGGACAGCCTATGGCTACACCTTC. Amino acid sequence: CAISVEGTAYGYTF.

The rearrangement joins TRBV11-3 to TRBJ1-1; D is uncertain. The germline V gene has CDR1 SGHNT and CDR2 YENEEA. The CDR3 runs 16 residues. V was shortened by 1 base and J by 3 bases, with 15 bases between the two germline ends. The CDR3 spells CASSLVGGGWDTEAFF. CDR3 coding DNA: TGTGCCAGCAGCTTAGTAGGTGGAGGATGGGACACTGAAGCTTTCTTT. Full variable domain (outside the CDR3, taken from reference TRBV11-3 and TRBJ1-1): EAGVVQSPRYKIIEKKQPVAFWCNPISGHNTLYWYLQNLGQGPELLIRYENEEAVDDSQLPKDRFSAERLKGVDSTLKIQPAELGDSAVYLCASSLVGGGWDTEAFFGQGTRLTVV.

V gene TRBV5-6 combines with J gene TRBJ2-5; 12 positions agree with TRBD2. This CDR3 is built from 15 residues. Germline V gene data show CDR1 as SGHDT and CDR2 as YYEEEE. The V segment lost 4 bases and the J segment 2 bases; nucleotides outside the gene matches: 3. This CDR3 reads CASSRGLAGQETQYF. Written as DNA, the CDR3 is TGTGCCAGCAGCCGTGGACTAGCGGGGCAAGAGACCCAGTACTTC.

This chain uses TRBV6-5 with TRBJ1-2; 7 bases are a match to TRBD1. CDR3 length: 13 amino acids. The germline V gene encodes CDR1 MNHEY and CDR2 SVGAGI. V trimming: 5 bases; J trimming: 6 bases; junction bases outside the gene matches: 6. The CDR3 loop is CASSPDRVDGYTF. Written as DNA, the CDR3 is TGTGCCAGCAGTCCCGACAGGGTGGATGGCTACACCTTC.

V usage is TRBV5-1 and J usage is TRBJ1-4; 8 nucleotides align to TRBD1. The CDR3 has 13 residues. Germline V gives CDR1 SGHRS, CDR2 YFSETQ. The trim removed 7 bases at V and 3 bases at J, leaving 2 bases unmatched. Here the CDR3 reads CASATGANEKLFF. The DNA for the CDR3 is TGCGCCAGCGCGACAGGGGCTAATGAAAAACTGTTTTTT.

This clone was picked up a small number of times. The chain combines TRBV5-1 with TRBJ2-1; 12 bases fit TRBD1. The V and J ends lost 2 bases and 7 bases, in that order; junction bases with no gene match: 4. Germline V gene lookup returns CDR1 SGHRS and CDR2 YFSETQ. The CDR3 runs 15 residues. Here the CDR3 DNA reads TGCGCCAGCAGCTTCGGGGACAGGGGGCCTAATGAGCAGTTCTTC. Amino acids: CASSFGDRGPNEQFF.

J is TRBJ2-1 and V is TRBV6-6; a weak D match, TRBD2 (5 bases). This CDR3 comprises 14 residues. The germline V and J ends were trimmed by 0 bases and 8 bases, with 11 bases remaining between them. The germline V gene encodes CDR1 MNHNY and CDR2 SVGAGI (reference sequence). The CDR3 here is CASSYSASLDEQFF. The DNA of the CDR3 is TGTGCCAGCAGTTACTCGGCTAGCTTGGATGAGCAGTTCTTC.

Of note for this clone: At one end the junction does not follow the germline gene, possibly because of a read error. The sample contains more than one DNA sequence encoding this CDR3. The CDR3 spells CASSVADSGIDSPLHF. The CDR3 coding sequence is TGTGCCAGCAGCGTAGCGGACAGCGGGATTGATTCCCCCCTCCACTTT. This chain joins TRBV9 and TRBJ1-6; possible D gene TRBD1, 6 bases. CDR3 length equals 16 residues. The germline V gene has CDR1 SGDLS and CDR2 YYNGEE.

This sequence joins TRBV9 and TRBJ1-1, with 7 bases matching TRBD1. Germline CDR1 reads SGDLS; CDR2 reads YYNGEE. V gave up 3 bases and J gave up 1 base; unmatched junction bases: 6. CDR3 length: 15 amino acids. In DNA form, the CDR3 reads TGTGCCAGCAGCGCATTCAGGACAGGGAACACTGAAGCTTTCTTT. Its protein product is CASSAFRTGNTEAFF.

On this clone: One end of the junction is discordant with germline, which a read error may explain. The chain recombines TRBV19 with TRBJ1-4; no reliable D call. There are 15 residues in the CDR3. CDR1 is LNHDA and CDR2 is SQIVND in the germline V gene (reference sequence). The CDR3 loop reads CVSSILTEGYEKLFF. The DNA for the CDR3 is TGTGTCAGTAGTATCTTGACGGAGGGCTATGAAAAACTGTTTTTT.

This clone was seen a few times. CDR3 region: CAITQGYYNSPLHF. CDR3 DNA sequence: TGTGCCATCACCCAGGGGTACTATAATTCACCCCTCCACTTT. The V and J genes are TRBV10-3 and TRBJ1-6, with D possibly TRBD1 on 6 matching bases. Per the germline V gene, CDR1 is ENHRY and CDR2 is SYGVKD. The ends were cut back, 7 bases at V and 3 bases at J, with 10 bases in the middle. The CDR3 runs 14 residues.

V is TRBV7-6 and J is TRBJ1-6, with D possibly TRBD1 on 6 matching bases. The CDR3 totals 14 residues. The V and J ends lost 2 bases and 7 bases respectively, with 9 bases between them. The germline CDR1 and CDR2 sequences are SGHVS and FNYEAQ. The CDR3 loop is CASSLTGTNSPLHF. In nucleotides, the CDR3 is TGTGCCAGCAGCTTAACAGGGACGAATTCACCCCTCCACTTT.

The chain couples TRBV7-8 to TRBJ1-4; D uncertain. This CDR3 region has 14 residues. V was shortened by 2 bases and J by 5 bases, with 9 bases between the two germline ends. Per the germline V gene, CDR1 is SGHVS and CDR2 is FQNEAQ. CDR3 amino acids: CASSLIGLNEKLFF. The CDR3 bases are TGTGCCAGCAGCTTAATCGGACTCAATGAAAAACTGTTTTTT. Drawing the rest from reference TRBV7-8 and TRBJ1-4, the complete variable domain is GAGVSQSPRYKVAKRGQDVALRCDPISGHVSLFWYQQALGQGPEFLTYFQNEAQLDKSGLPSDRFFAERPEGSVSTLKIQRTQQEDSAVYLCASSLIGLNEKLFFGSGTQLSVL.

This sequence joins TRBV19 and TRBJ1-5, with D unclear. Germline loops: CDR1 LNHDA, CDR2 SQIVND (reference sequence). Trimming took 6 bases from V and 9 from J, leaving 15 bases between them. The CDR3 has 13 amino acids. The CDR3 is CASSSTLRRPQHF. The CDR3, as DNA: TGTGCCAGTAGCTCGACCCTCAGGCGGCCCCAGCATTTT.

The CDR3 region has the DNA TGTGCCAGCAGCTGGGGGGATAGAGGGGATTACAATGAGCAGTTCTTC. It encodes CASSWGDRGDYNEQFF. The V call is TRBV5-4, the J call TRBJ2-1; D possibly corresponds to TRBD2 (6 bases). The V gene lost 3 bases and the J gene lost 4 bases, with 17 bases spanning the gap. Germline V gives CDR1 SGHNT, CDR2 YYREEE (reference sequence). CDR3 length equals 16 residues.

The chain combines TRBV18 with TRBJ2-2; D is perhaps TRBD1 (6 bases). CDR1 and CDR2 (germline): KGHSH, LQKENI. The CDR3 extends over 14 amino acids. V lost 3 bases and J lost 3, with 8 bases in between. The CDR3 loop is CASSPGQYTGELFF. The CDR3 nucleotides are TGTGCCAGCTCACCTGGACAGTACACCGGGGAGCTGTTTTTT.

The V gene is TRBV19, the J gene TRBJ2-1; the match to TRBD2 covers 16 bases. CDR1 is LNHDA, CDR2 SQIVND, per germline (reference sequence). V lost 5 bases and J lost 0; bases outside the gene matches: 4. The CDR3 has 18 residues. CDR3: CASSGTSGREFSYNEQFF. The DNA of the CDR3 is TGTGCCAGTAGTGGGACTAGCGGGAGGGAATTCTCCTACAATGAGCAGTTCTTC.

This sequence joins TRBV6-5 and TRBJ1-3; D unclear. CDR1 is MNHEY and CDR2 is SVGAGI in the germline V gene. The CDR3 is made up of 15 amino acids. V was cut by 3 bases and J by 0 bases, with 9 bases left in between. The CDR3: CASSYLGVSGNTIYF. The CDR3 DNA sequence: TGTGCCAGCAGTTATCTCGGGGTCTCTGGAAACACCATATATTTT.

Concerning this clone itself: This same CDR3 is encoded by further DNA sequences in the sample. The chain combines TRBV25-1 with TRBJ2-3; D gene unclear. The CDR3 totals 12 residues. Germline loops: CDR1 MGHDK, CDR2 SYGVNS. The ends were cut back, 0 bases at V and 5 bases at J, with 3 bases in the middle. The CDR3 sequence: CASSEYIDTQYF. The CDR3 DNA sequence: TGTGCCAGCAGTGAATACATAGATACGCAGTATTTT.